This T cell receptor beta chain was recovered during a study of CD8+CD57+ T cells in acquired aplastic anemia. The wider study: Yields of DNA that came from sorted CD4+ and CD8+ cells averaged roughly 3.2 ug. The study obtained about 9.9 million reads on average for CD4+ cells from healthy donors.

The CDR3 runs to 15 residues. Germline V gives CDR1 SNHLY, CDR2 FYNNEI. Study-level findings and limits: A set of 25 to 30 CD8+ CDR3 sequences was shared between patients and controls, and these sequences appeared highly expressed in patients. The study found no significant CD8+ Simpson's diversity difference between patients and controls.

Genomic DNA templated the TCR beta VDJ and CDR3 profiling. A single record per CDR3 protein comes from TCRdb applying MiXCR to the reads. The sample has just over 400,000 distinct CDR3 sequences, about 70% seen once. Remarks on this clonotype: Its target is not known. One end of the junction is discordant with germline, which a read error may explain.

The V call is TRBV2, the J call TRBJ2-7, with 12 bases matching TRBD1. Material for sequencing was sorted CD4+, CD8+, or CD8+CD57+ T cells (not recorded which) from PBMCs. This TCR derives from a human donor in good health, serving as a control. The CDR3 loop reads CASSPFTGDRGRAVF. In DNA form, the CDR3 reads TGTGCCAGCAGTCCCTTCACGGGGGACAGGGGGCGCGCGGTCTTC.